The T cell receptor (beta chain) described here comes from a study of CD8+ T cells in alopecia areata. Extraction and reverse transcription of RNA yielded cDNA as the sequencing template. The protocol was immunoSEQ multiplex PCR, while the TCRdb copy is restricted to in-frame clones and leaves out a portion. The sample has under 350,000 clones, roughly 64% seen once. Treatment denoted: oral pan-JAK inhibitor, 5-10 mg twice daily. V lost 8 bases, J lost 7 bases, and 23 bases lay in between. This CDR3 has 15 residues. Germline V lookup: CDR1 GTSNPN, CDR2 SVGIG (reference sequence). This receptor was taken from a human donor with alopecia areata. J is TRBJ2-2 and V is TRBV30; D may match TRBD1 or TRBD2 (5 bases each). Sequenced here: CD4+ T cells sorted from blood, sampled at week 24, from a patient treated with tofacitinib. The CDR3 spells CATPPSGQGDGELFF. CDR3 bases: TGTGCCACACCCCCGTCCGGGCAGGGAGACGGGGAGCTGTTTTTT.